This T cell receptor beta chain was retrieved from a study of T cell responses to AZD1222 COVID-19 vaccine. The CDR3 contains 16 residues. J gave up 4 bases and V 2 bases, and 10 bases lay outside the gene matches. The germline CDR1 and CDR2 sequences are MNHEY and SVGAGI. Only in-frame clones appear in the TCRdb table, and some are missing; sequencing was by immunoSEQ multiplex PCR. The data hold more than 90,000 clones, with around 84% observed a single time. This clone showed up just a few times. Its target is not known. Study outcomes and limitations: Targeting of unmutated variant regions was reportedly seen in nearly half of spike-specific TCRs.

The genes are TRBV6-5 and TRBJ1-2, with 7 bases matching TRBD1. The clonotype comes from an adult who received the AZD1222 COVID-19 vaccine. Material: peripheral blood, obtained 28 days after the second AZD1222 dose. CDR3 DNA sequence: TGTGCCAGCAGTTACACCTCACCGGGACAGAGCTATGGCTACACCTTC. Translating gives CASSYTSPGQSYGYTF.